Following are 18 T cell receptor beta chains from one sample sequenced in a study of T cells in Graves' hyperthyroidism and ophthalmopathy. RNA transcripts provided the source from which TCR beta CDR3 regions were amplified. Researchers ran a first-round RT-PCR on the TCR CDR3 using the HTBI primer set. A single record per CDR3 protein comes from TCRdb applying MiXCR to the multiplex PCR reads. The sample shows some 500,000 distinct CDR3 sequences, roughly a quarter of them seen only once. What was sequenced was blood. The receptors were sampled from a woman under 40 with Graves' ophthalmopathy.

Many counts were recorded for this clonotype. V is TRBV6-7 and J is TRBJ1-1, with D tentatively TRBD1 (6 bases). TRBV6-7 is recorded as an ORF, its role being uncertain. The V end lost 10 bases, the J end lost 1 base, and 13 bases lay between the germline ends. CDR3 length: 13 residues. This CDR3 is CATSTGENTEAFF. DNA for the CDR3: TGTGCCACCTCGACAGGAGAGAACACTGAAGCTTTCTTT.

This chain joins TRBV7-3 and TRBJ2-5; 12 bases align to TRBD2. Looked up from germline, CDR1 is SGHTA and CDR2 is FQGTGA. The V gene end was trimmed by 8 bases and the J gene end by 5 bases; junction bases not matched to a gene: 9. The CDR3 is 15 amino acids. The CDR3 protein is CASSTSGSRRETQYF. The CDR3 coding sequence is TGTGCCAGCTCGACTAGCGGGAGTCGACGGGAGACCCAGTACTTC.

In this sample, this clonotype turned up once. The rearrangement links TRBV6-1 to TRBJ2-5; 9 bases align to TRBD1. J lost 5 bases, V lost 4 bases, and 5 bases had no gene match. CDR1 MNHNS and CDR2 SASEGT come from the germline V gene. This CDR3 spans 14 amino acids. The CDR3 loop is CASSGGQGWETQYF. The CDR3 nucleotides read TGTGCCAGCAGTGGGGGACAGGGATGGGAGACCCAGTACTTC.

This clonotype was detected many times. The chain uses TRBV30 and TRBJ2-5; the match to TRBD1 covers 9 bases. The germline gives CDR1 GTSNPN, CDR2 SVGIG (reference sequence). Unmatched junction bases numbered 10, after V lost 3 bases and J lost 5 bases. CDR3 length: 15 residues. CDR3 nucleotide sequence: TGTGCCTGGAGAGACCGGGACAGGGTTGGCGAGACCCAGTACTTC. This translates into CAWRDRDRVGETQYF.

This clonotype has a handful of counts. V and J are TRBV12-3 or TRBV12-4 and TRBJ2-7; 8 bases are a match to TRBD2. V shed 3 bases, J shed 2 bases, and the junction held 9 bases outside the gene matches. The CDR3 covers 16 residues. CDR3 residues: CASSLVGGGTPYEQYF. The CDR3 nucleotides are TGTGCCAGCAGTTTGGTGGGCGGGGGGACCCCCTACGAGCAGTACTTC.

This clonotype occurred many times. The rearrangement uses TRBV20-1 and TRBJ2-7, with 7 bases lining up with TRBD1. The junction had 3 bases not matched to a gene; V was cut back by 4 bases and J by 3 bases. Per the germline V gene, CDR1 is DFQATT and CDR2 is SNEGSKA (reference sequence). The CDR3 runs to 12 residues. CDR3 loop: CSATRDSYEQYF. As DNA, the CDR3 is TGCAGTGCTACCCGGGACAGCTACGAGCAGTACTTC.

This clonotype was seen repeatedly, ten times or more. The chain joins TRBV19 to TRBJ2-5, with TRBD1 matching over 10 bases. Trimming removed 3 bases from V and 5 bases from J; junction bases left unmatched: 3. CDR1 is LNHDA, CDR2 SQIVND, per germline (reference sequence). The CDR3 runs to 14 residues. As DNA, the CDR3 is TGTGCCAGTAGTATCCGGGACAGGGGTGAGACCCAGTACTTC. Protein sequence: CASSIRDRGETQYF. The variable domain in full, completed from reference TRBV19 and TRBJ2-5, reads DGGITQSPKYLFRKEGQNVTLSCEQNLNHDAMYWYRQDPGQGLRLIYYSQIVNDFQKGDIAEGYSVSREKKESFPLTVTSAQKNPTAFYLCASSIRDRGETQYFGPGTRLLVL.

This clonotype has only a few counts. This chain connects TRBV28 to TRBJ2-7; 10 bases are a match to TRBD2. There are 15 residues in the CDR3. The germline gives CDR1 MDHEN, CDR2 SYDVKM. V trimming: 6 bases; J trimming: 7 bases; junction bases outside the gene matches: 12. The CDR3 loop reads CASSPWGLASGEQYF. In DNA form, the CDR3 reads TGTGCCAGCAGCCCGTGGGGACTAGCGTCTGGGGAGCAGTACTTC.

This chain joins TRBV6-1 and TRBJ1-1; D remains unclear. Per the germline V gene, CDR1 is MNHNS and CDR2 is SASEGT. CDR3 length: 11 residues. The V and J ends lost 7 bases and 6 bases respectively, with 9 bases between them. CDR3 nucleotide sequence: TGTGCCAGCAAAGGGTATGCTGAAGCTTTCTTT. It encodes CASKGYAEAFF.

This clonotype was detected ten times or more. The chain recombines TRBV11-2 with TRBJ1-6; no definite D call. V lost 5 bases and J 2 bases, leaving 16 bases between the germline ends. The V gene's germline CDR1 is SGHAT and CDR2 FQNNGV. The CDR3 contains 17 residues. CDR3 amino acids: CASSRLTRLTYNSPLHF. As DNA, the CDR3 is TGTGCCAGCAGCAGACTGACACGACTGACCTATAATTCACCCCTCCACTTT.

This clonotype was seen more than once but under ten times. The chain links TRBV13 to TRBJ2-5; a possible D gene is TRBD1 (6 bases). Germline values: CDR1 PRHDT, CDR2 FYEKMQ (reference sequence). This CDR3 is built from 16 residues. The V gene lost 4 bases and the J gene lost 2 bases, with 17 bases spanning the gap. This CDR3 is CASSYLSEGTQETQYF. CDR3 bases: TGTGCCAGCAGCTACCTTAGCGAAGGGACACAAGAGACCCAGTACTTC. Variable domain in full (rest from reference TRBV13 and TRBJ2-5): AAGVIQSPRHLIKEKRETATLKCYPIPRHDTVYWYQQGPGQDPQFLISFYEKMQSDKGSIPDRFSAQQFSDYHSELNMSSLELGDSALYFCASSYLSEGTQETQYFGPGTRLLVL.

This clonotype showed up many times. This chain uses TRBV19 with TRBJ1-1, with D possibly TRBD1 on 6 matching bases. This CDR3 has 15 amino acids. V was cut by 4 bases and J by 0 bases, with 12 bases left in between. CDR1 is LNHDA and CDR2 is SQIVND in the germline V gene (reference sequence). CDR3 region: CASSTFQGLNTEAFF. CDR3 nucleotides: TGTGCCAGTAGTACCTTCCAGGGGTTGAACACTGAAGCTTTCTTT. Full variable domain (remainder filled in from reference TRBV19 and TRBJ1-1): DGGITQSPKYLFRKEGQNVTLSCEQNLNHDAMYWYRQDPGQGLRLIYYSQIVNDFQKGDIAEGYSVSREKKESFPLTVTSAQKNPTAFYLCASSTFQGLNTEAFFGQGTRLTVV.

This clonotype has a count of ten or more. V gene TRBV19 combines with J gene TRBJ2-7, with TRBD1 identical over 9 bases. Germline CDR1 reads LNHDA; CDR2 reads SQIVND (reference sequence). V was pared by 3 bases and J by 1 base, with 7 bases of the junction left unmatched. This CDR3 has 16 residues. The CDR3 here is CASSIGSGTGSYEQYF. Written as DNA, the CDR3 is TGTGCCAGTAGTATCGGGTCCGGGACAGGGTCCTACGAGCAGTACTTC.

At least ten counts were recorded for this clonotype. The chain uses TRBV28 and TRBJ2-5; D might be TRBD1 (5 bases). Germline V gene lookup returns CDR1 MDHEN and CDR2 SYDVKM. Trimming shortened V by 5 bases and J by 2 bases, and 12 bases separated the two germline ends. This CDR3 has 14 amino acids. This CDR3 reads CASSPRQRQETQYF. CDR3 sequence (DNA): TGTGCCAGCAGTCCGCGACAGAGACAAGAGACCCAGTACTTC. Filled out from reference TRBV28 and TRBJ2-5, the complete variable domain reads DVKVTQSSRYLVKRTGEKVFLECVQDMDHENMFWYRQDPGLGLRLIYFSYDVKMKEKGDIPEGYSVSREKKERFSLILESASTNQTSMYLCASSPRQRQETQYFGPGTRLLVL.

The CDR3 spells CASSRTGGAVQPQHF. DNA of the CDR3: TGTGCCAGCAGCCGGACAGGGGGCGCCGTTCAGCCCCAGCATTTT. The chain joins TRBV7-2 to TRBJ1-5; TRBD1 aligns across 11 bases. Germline CDR1 SGHTA, CDR2 FQGNSA. This CDR3 has 15 amino acids. J gave up 6 bases and V 5 bases, and 6 bases lay outside the gene matches.

This clonotype was found many times. J is TRBJ2-6 and V is TRBV12-3 or TRBV12-4; D is ambiguous. CDR3 length equals 15 residues. The V and J ends lost 3 bases and 0 bases respectively, with 6 bases between them. CDR3 loop: CASSFGSSGANVLTF. The CDR3 DNA is TGTGCCAGCAGTTTTGGGTCCTCTGGGGCCAACGTCCTGACTTTC.

The chain recombines TRBV6-1 with TRBJ2-2; 7 nucleotides match TRBD2. V trimming: 4 bases; J trimming: 5 bases; junction bases outside the gene matches: 4. The V gene's germline CDR1 is MNHNS and CDR2 SASEGT. The CDR3 has 14 amino acids. In DNA, the CDR3 is TGTGCCAGCAGTGGCCGGGGGGAGACCGGGGAGCTGTTTTTT. It yields the protein CASSGRGETGELFF.

The chain carries TRBV6-1 and TRBJ2-4, with D perhaps TRBD2 (6 bases). CDR1 MNHNS and CDR2 SASEGT come from the germline V gene. V shed 0 bases and J shed 6 bases, with 15 bases lying between them. The CDR3 loop spans 16 amino acids. CDR3 protein: CASSEAPDGGRNIQYF. In DNA, the CDR3 is TGTGCCAGCAGTGAAGCCCCGGACGGGGGACGAAACATTCAGTACTTC.